This T cell receptor (beta chain) comes out of a study of T cells after posttransplantation cyclophosphamide. TCRdb keeps only in-frame clones here, not all; method: immunoSEQ multiplex PCR. This sample yields about 11,000 clones, of which 90% to 95% are seen a single time; about 0.32% belongs to the top ten. The CDR3 is 13 residues long. V lost 2 bases, J lost 3 bases, and 7 bases lay in between. CDR1 and CDR2 from the germline V gene are MNHNY and SVGAGI (reference sequence). The V gene is TRBV6-6, the J gene TRBJ1-2; D not resolved. The specimen sequenced was naive CD8+ T cells sorted from PBMCs. The sequence was obtained from a man younger than 45 in good health and a related stem cell transplant donor. The CDR3 sequence is CASSYSLDYGYTF. CDR3 sequence (DNA): TGTGCCAGCAGTTACAGCCTCGACTATGGCTACACCTTC.